The 32 T cell receptor beta chains given below trace back to one sample, sequenced in a study of cytomegalovirus exposure and HLA in healthy donors (TCRdb year 2017). Libraries were prepared through the immunoSEQ multiplex PCR assay. For the multiplex PCR, a mixture combining 60 forward primers for TCR Vbeta segments and 13 reverse primers for TCR Jbeta segments was used. TCRdb stores this immuneACCESS table with in-frame sequences only. Part of the clones is absent; in the studies checked, under half of the shortfall reflects unresolved V genes, and no reason is known for the rest. This sample lists about 140,000 clones; around 80% were detected once. The ten largest clones represent about 11% of the sample. The sample comprised PBMCs. Receptors were obtained from a man aged 18 to 35 in good health and CMV-seropositive.

The table lists this clone with a few counts. The chain uses TRBV30 and TRBJ2-7, with 12 positions matching TRBD2. The CDR3 extends over 15 amino acids. V lost 4 bases and J lost 2; bases outside the gene matches: 6. From germline, CDR1 is GTSNPN and CDR2 SVGIG (reference sequence). In DNA, the CDR3 is TGTGCCTGGACCCCCTCTAGCGGGAGGGCCTACGAGCAGTACTTC. It encodes CAWTPSSGRAYEQYF.

CDR3 bases: TGCGCCAGCAGCTGGGAGGGGGGCTGGACTGAAGCTTTCTTT. This sequence encodes CASSWEGGWTEAFF. This sequence joins TRBV5-1 and TRBJ1-1; D is perhaps TRBD1 (6 bases). CDR1 SGHRS and CDR2 YFSETQ come from the germline V gene. The length of the CDR3 is 14 residues. V shed 3 bases and J shed 5 bases, with 14 bases lying between them. The full variable domain, rest sourced from reference TRBV5-1 and TRBJ1-1, is KAGVTQTPRYLIKTRGQQVTLSCSPISGHRSVSWYQQTPGQGLQFLFEYFSETQRNKGNFPGRFSGRQFSNSRSEMNVSTLELGDSALYLCASSWEGGWTEAFFGQGTRLTVV.

This rearrangement joins TRBV11-3 to TRBJ2-2, with D unclear. The V gene lost 5 bases and the J gene lost 3 bases, with 19 bases spanning the gap. The CDR3 covers 17 residues. The germline V gene encodes CDR1 SGHNT and CDR2 YENEEA. The DNA of the CDR3 is TGTGCCAGCAGCGAAAGAGCCCCTAGTCTCGACACCGGGGAGCTGTTTTTT. This encodes CASSERAPSLDTGELFF.

The chain's CDR3 is CASSQDRVFKNIQYF. The CDR3 DNA is TGCGCCAGCAGCCAAGACAGGGTTTTCAAAAACATTCAGTACTTC. V gene TRBV4-1 combines with J gene TRBJ2-4, with a tentative D call TRBD1 (5 bases). Germline CDR1 and CDR2: MGHRA and YSYEKL. Trimming stripped 0 bases from V and 3 bases from J, with 9 bases between. This CDR3 contains 15 residues.

The J gene is TRBJ2-1, the V gene TRBV28; 8 positions agree with TRBD2. CDR1 and CDR2 from the germline V gene are MDHEN and SYDVKM. This CDR3 has 16 residues. Unmatched junction bases numbered 15, after V lost 7 bases and J lost 7 bases. The CDR3 loop is CASKEVREGPRNEQFF. The CDR3 coding sequence is TGTGCCAGCAAGGAAGTCCGGGAGGGCCCTAGAAATGAGCAGTTCTTC.

The rearrangement joins TRBV5-5 to TRBJ2-3, with 10 bases lining up with TRBD1. V dropped 1 base and J dropped 4; count of bases not matched to a gene: 12. The CDR3 consists of 18 residues. In germline, CDR1 is SGHKS, CDR2 YYEKEE (reference sequence). This chain's CDR3 is CASSLQVPGQGFADTQYF. CDR3 sequence (DNA): TGTGCCAGCAGCTTGCAGGTTCCGGGACAGGGGTTTGCAGATACGCAGTATTTT.

In this sample, this clone turned up a few times. The chain combines TRBV6-1 with TRBJ1-1; no reliable D call. The V end was cut by 2 bases, the J end by 9 bases, with 16 bases between. This CDR3 contains 14 residues. CDR1 is MNHNS, CDR2 SASEGT, per germline. Here the CDR3 reads CASSEFGRGAQAFF. CDR3 in DNA: TGTGCCAGCAGTGAATTCGGACGGGGAGCCCAAGCTTTCTTT.

This sequence joins TRBV30 and TRBJ2-5; 11 bases match TRBD1. This CDR3 region has 13 residues. Germline CDR1 and CDR2: GTSNPN and SVGIG (reference sequence). V was pared by 7 bases and J by 2 bases, with 3 bases of the junction left unmatched. The chain's CDR3 is CASRDRGQETQYF. The CDR3 DNA sequence: TGTGCCTCCCGGGACAGGGGGCAAGAGACCCAGTACTTC.

The V gene is TRBV30, the J gene TRBJ2-3, with D tentatively TRBD2 (5 bases). The CDR3 extends over 14 amino acids. With 2 bases removed from V and 3 bases from J, the gap between germline ends came to 12 bases. From germline, CDR1 is GTSNPN and CDR2 SVGIG (reference sequence). CDR3 protein: CAWSRGPRTDTQYF. The CDR3 coding sequence is TGTGCCTGGAGTCGAGGGCCCAGGACAGATACGCAGTATTTT.

The gene calls are TRBV6-1 and TRBJ2-1; tentatively, D is TRBD1 (7 bases). This CDR3 has 14 amino acids. Per germline, CDR1 MNHNS and CDR2 SASEGT. The germline V and J ends were trimmed by 3 bases and 9 bases, with 15 bases remaining between them. CDR3 residues: CASSETGPEGEQFF. The DNA of the CDR3 is TGTGCCAGCAGTGAGACAGGGCCGGAGGGTGAGCAGTTCTTC.

The rearrangement joins TRBV28 to TRBJ1-5; perhaps TRBD1 as D (5 bases). Trimming left V 6 bases short and J 0 bases short, with 24 bases between. This CDR3 has 19 amino acids. Per germline, CDR1 MDHEN and CDR2 SYDVKM. In DNA form, the CDR3 reads TGTGCCAGCAGCTCCCCGTGGGGCAGAGCCCGGCGTAGCAATCAGCCCCAGCATTTT. This codes for CASSSPWGRARRSNQPQHF.

J is TRBJ1-1 and V is TRBV4-1, with D unclear. Germline loops: CDR1 MGHRA, CDR2 YSYEKL. The V end lost 0 bases, the J end lost 11 bases, and 13 bases lay between the germline ends. The length of the CDR3 is 13 residues. The CDR3 DNA reads as TGCGCCAGCAGCCAAGACCCGGGTAGTGGGGCTTTCTTT. Translation gives CASSQDPGSGAFF.

The rearrangement uses TRBV7-2 and TRBJ1-5; tentatively, D is TRBD1 (5 bases). V shed 5 bases and J shed 11 bases, with 16 bases lying between them. The V gene's germline CDR1 is SGHTA and CDR2 FQGNSA. The CDR3 consists of 13 residues. CDR3 loop: CASSVRQGQTQHF. In nucleotides, the CDR3 is TGTGCCAGCAGCGTAAGGCAGGGCCAGACCCAGCATTTT.

In its sample, this clone was seen once. The gene calls are TRBV30 and TRBJ1-5; D unclear. The ends were cut back, 2 bases at V and 3 bases at J, with 8 bases in the middle. Germline CDR1 and CDR2: GTSNPN and SVGIG (reference sequence). The CDR3 contains 13 residues. CDR3 in DNA: TGTGCCTGGAGTCCCGACTCCAATCAGCCCCAGCATTTT. Amino acids: CAWSPDSNQPQHF. Complete variable domain (other parts from reference TRBV30 and TRBJ1-5): SQTIHQWPATLVQPVGSPLSLECTVEGTSNPNLYWYRQAAGRGLQLLFYSVGIGQISSEVPQNLSASRPQDRQFILSSKKLLLSDSGFYLCAWSPDSNQPQHFGDGTRLSIL.

The chain employs TRBV2 and TRBJ2-7, with TRBD1 matching 8 bases. The junction had 4 bases not matched to a gene; V was cut back by 3 bases and J by 0 bases. CDR3 size: 15 residues. Germline lookup yields CDR1 SNHLY and CDR2 FYNNEI. CDR3 in amino acids: CASSDNRGNSYEQYF. The DNA for the CDR3 is TGTGCCAGCAGTGACAACAGGGGGAACTCCTACGAGCAGTACTTC.

This sequence joins TRBV18 and TRBJ1-5, with D tentatively TRBD1 (6 bases). Between the trimmed V and J ends, which lost 3 bases and 7 bases, there was a span of 13 bases. This CDR3 comprises 14 residues. The V gene's germline CDR1 is KGHSH and CDR2 LQKENI. For the CDR3, the DNA is TGTGCCAGCTCACCTGGGGGGGCGTTACAGCCCCAGCATTTT. It yields the protein CASSPGGALQPQHF.

The chain uses TRBV30 and TRBJ2-1; TRBD1 agrees at 7 bases. This CDR3 has 15 residues. J was trimmed by 7 bases and V by 1 base; bases with no gene match: 10. CDR1 and CDR2 from the germline V gene are GTSNPN and SVGIG (reference sequence). The CDR3 DNA sequence: TGTGCCTGGAGTGAGGGGGCTAGCAGGGGGAATGAGCAGTTCTTC. Its translation: CAWSEGASRGNEQFF. Complete variable domain (other parts from reference TRBV30 and TRBJ2-1): SQTIHQWPATLVQPVGSPLSLECTVEGTSNPNLYWYRQAAGRGLQLLFYSVGIGQISSEVPQNLSASRPQDRQFILSSKKLLLSDSGFYLCAWSEGASRGNEQFFGPGTRLTVL.

The chain uses TRBV2 and TRBJ1-4; D unresolved. The CDR3 has 19 amino acids. V was clipped by 6 bases and J by 0 bases, with 23 bases between them. The germline V gene has CDR1 SNHLY and CDR2 FYNNEI. The CDR3 is CASRSLTGRVWATNEKLFF. DNA for the CDR3: TGTGCCAGCAGGTCGTTGACTGGGCGGGTCTGGGCAACTAATGAAAAACTGTTTTTT.

The CDR3 DNA sequence: TGTGCCAGCAGGCCAAGATCACGGGAGGGATCCTACAATGAGCAGTTCTTC. This gives the protein CASRPRSREGSYNEQFF. This chain joins TRBV4-2 and TRBJ2-1; 8 positions agree with TRBD2. The germline CDR1 and CDR2 sequences are LGHNA and YNFKEQ. Losses at the gene ends were 6 bases for V and 1 base for J; bases not matched to a gene: 11. There are 17 residues in the CDR3.

This rearrangement joins TRBV7-8 to TRBJ2-3; unclear D gene. The CDR3 runs to 14 residues. The germline V and J ends were trimmed by 6 bases and 8 bases, with 18 bases remaining between them. The germline gives CDR1 SGHVS, CDR2 FQNEAQ. The CDR3 DNA sequence: TGTGCCAGCAGACGCGAGCACTCTTTGAGTACGCAGTATTTT. Translated: CASRREHSLSTQYF.

The chain is built from TRBV6-1 and TRBJ2-4; 11 bases fit TRBD2. The V segment lost 2 bases and the J segment 5 bases; nucleotides outside the gene matches: 5. CDR1 is MNHNS, CDR2 SASEGT, per germline. The CDR3 spans 16 residues. CDR3 in DNA: TGTGCCAGCAGTGAACGAAGTAGCGGGAGGGAAAACATTCAGTACTTC. Protein product: CASSERSSGRENIQYF.

This clone was seen a single time. The chain employs TRBV28 and TRBJ2-1; 8 nucleotides match TRBD2. The J segment lost 9 bases and the V segment lost 5 bases, leaving 12 bases of the junction unmatched. Germline loops: CDR1 MDHEN, CDR2 SYDVKM. CDR3 length: 15 residues. CDR3: CASSHGGGARSEQFF. CDR3 in DNA: TGTGCCAGCAGTCACGGGGGGGGCGCGAGGAGTGAGCAGTTCTTC.

Concerning this clone itself: At one end the junction does not follow the germline gene, possibly because of a read error. This sequence joins TRBV7-9 and TRBJ2-2; TRBD2 aligns across 14 bases. Germline CDR1 is SEHNR and CDR2 is FQNEAQ (reference sequence). The length of the CDR3 is 16 residues. CDR3 sequence: CSSGPGLAGDTGELFF. The CDR3 nucleotides are TGTTCCAGCGGCCCGGGACTAGCGGGAGACACCGGGGAGCTGTTTTTT.

This chain connects TRBV6-1 to TRBJ1-4; no firm D call. The V end was cut by 6 bases, the J end by 6 bases, with 14 bases between. Germline V gives CDR1 MNHNS, CDR2 SASEGT. CDR3 size: 14 residues. Here the CDR3 reads CASRTREPDEKLFF. CDR3 DNA sequence: TGTGCCAGCAGGACACGGGAACCGGATGAAAAACTGTTTTTT.

The sample holds one count of this clone. V gene TRBV7-8 combines with J gene TRBJ2-5; 7 bases agree with TRBD2. Germline V lookup: CDR1 SGHVS, CDR2 FQNEAQ. V was pared by 5 bases and J by 5 bases, with 8 bases of the junction left unmatched. The CDR3 has 14 amino acids. CDR3 coding DNA: TGTGCCAGCAGCCCCGGGGGGAATGTGGAGACCCAGTACTTC. Protein: CASSPGGNVETQYF.

The genes are TRBV2 and TRBJ2-7; D is possibly TRBD1 (6 bases). Germline CDR1 and CDR2: SNHLY and FYNNEI. The CDR3 runs to 14 residues. The V end was cut by 5 bases, the J end by 2 bases, with 13 bases between. The CDR3 protein is CASSFLGQPYEQYF. CDR3 nucleotide sequence: TGTGCCAGCAGTTTCCTAGGACAGCCCTACGAGCAGTACTTC.

The chain links TRBV27 to TRBJ2-4; TRBD1 matches 7 bases. J lost 8 bases, V lost 2 bases, and 15 bases had no gene match. The CDR3 covers 17 residues. Germline assignment: CDR1 MNHEY and CDR2 SMNVEV (reference sequence). CDR3 residues: CASSLTPPGQPRDIQYF. CDR3 DNA sequence: TGTGCCAGCAGTTTAACACCCCCGGGACAGCCTCGAGACATTCAGTACTTC.

This chain uses TRBV19 with TRBJ2-3; a possible D gene is TRBD1 (5 bases). This CDR3 is 12 amino acids long. Germline V gene sequence: CDR1 LNHDA, CDR2 SQIVND (reference sequence). Trimming pared 10 bases from V and 1 base from J, leaving 9 bases between. CDR3 in amino acids: CATGQGTDTQYF. DNA of the CDR3: TGTGCCACCGGACAAGGCACAGATACGCAGTATTTT.

This clone has only a few counts. V gene TRBV5-4 combines with J gene TRBJ2-1; D is possibly TRBD2 (7 bases). The CDR3 runs to 16 residues. V dropped 3 bases and J dropped 10 bases, with 23 bases sitting between them. Germline V gene sequence: CDR1 SGHNT, CDR2 YYREEE (reference sequence). CDR3 nucleotide sequence: TGTGCCAGCAGCTCAGCAAGGGGGAGGGGGGACTGGGAGCAGTTCTTC. It yields the protein CASSSARGRGDWEQFF.

This sequence joins TRBV5-8 and TRBJ2-2; TRBD2 aligns across 7 bases. The CDR3 covers 13 residues. Germline V lookup: CDR1 SGHTS, CDR2 YDEGEE. The V segment lost 4 bases and the J segment 7 bases; nucleotides outside the gene matches: 4. CDR3 sequence: CASSLRTSGELFF. The CDR3 DNA reads TGTGCCAGCAGCCTTAGGACTAGCGGGGAGCTGTTTTTT. The full variable domain, its missing parts supplied by reference TRBV5-8 and TRBJ2-2, is EAGVTQSPTHLIKTRGQQATLRCSPISGHTSVYWYQQALGLGLQFLLWYDEGEERNRGNFPPRFSGRQFPNYSSELNVNALELEDSALYLCASSLRTSGELFFGEGSRLTVL.

There are a few counts of this clone. V and J are TRBV19 and TRBJ2-1, with 12 nucleotides matching TRBD2. CDR1 is LNHDA and CDR2 is SQIVND in the germline V gene (reference sequence). The CDR3 has 15 amino acids. The J segment lost 9 bases and the V segment lost 7 bases, leaving 10 bases of the junction unmatched. Here the CDR3 reads CASTKRLAGVSEQFF. The DNA of the CDR3 is TGTGCCAGTACCAAAAGACTAGCGGGAGTTAGTGAGCAGTTCTTC.

A few counts support this clone. V is TRBV4-1 and J is TRBJ1-2; 10 nucleotides agree with TRBD1. The CDR3 is made up of 18 amino acids. The germline gives CDR1 MGHRA, CDR2 YSYEKL. J lost 7 bases, V lost 4 bases, and 18 bases had no gene match. CDR3 amino acids: CASSLRRLWDRGIGGYTF. CDR3 DNA: TGCGCCAGCAGCCTTAGAAGATTATGGGACAGGGGAATCGGTGGCTACACCTTC.